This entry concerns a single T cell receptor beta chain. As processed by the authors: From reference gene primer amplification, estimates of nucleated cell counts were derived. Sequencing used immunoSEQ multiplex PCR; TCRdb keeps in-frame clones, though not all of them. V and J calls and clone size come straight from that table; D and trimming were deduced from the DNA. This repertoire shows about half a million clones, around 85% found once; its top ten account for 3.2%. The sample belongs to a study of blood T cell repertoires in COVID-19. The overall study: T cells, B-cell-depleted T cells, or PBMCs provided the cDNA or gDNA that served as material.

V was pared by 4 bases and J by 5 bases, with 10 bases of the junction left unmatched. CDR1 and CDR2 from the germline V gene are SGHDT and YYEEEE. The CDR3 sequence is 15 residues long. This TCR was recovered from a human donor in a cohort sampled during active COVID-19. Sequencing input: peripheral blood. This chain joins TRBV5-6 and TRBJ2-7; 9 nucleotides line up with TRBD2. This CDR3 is CASSPRLAATDEQYF. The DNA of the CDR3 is TGTGCCAGCAGCCCCAGACTAGCGGCGACTGACGAGCAGTACTTC. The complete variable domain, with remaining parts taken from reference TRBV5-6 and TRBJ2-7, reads DAGVTQSPTHLIKTRGQQVTLRCSPKSGHDTVSWYQQALGQGPQFIFQYYEEEERQRGNFPDRFSGHQFPNYSSELNVNALLLGDSALYLCASSPRLAATDEQYFGPGTRLTVT.